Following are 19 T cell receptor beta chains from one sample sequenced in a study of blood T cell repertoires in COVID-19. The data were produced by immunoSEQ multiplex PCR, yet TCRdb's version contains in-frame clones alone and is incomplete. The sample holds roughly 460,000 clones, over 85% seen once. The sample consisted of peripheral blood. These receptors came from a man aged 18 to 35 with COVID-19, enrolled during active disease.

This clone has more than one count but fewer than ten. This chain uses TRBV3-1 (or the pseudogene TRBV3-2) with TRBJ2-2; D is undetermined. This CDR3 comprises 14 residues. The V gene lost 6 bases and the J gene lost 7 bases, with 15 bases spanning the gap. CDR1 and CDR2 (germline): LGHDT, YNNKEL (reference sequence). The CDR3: CASRSLPVNGELFF. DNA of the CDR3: TGTGCCAGCAGGTCCCTACCCGTGAACGGGGAGCTGTTTTTT.

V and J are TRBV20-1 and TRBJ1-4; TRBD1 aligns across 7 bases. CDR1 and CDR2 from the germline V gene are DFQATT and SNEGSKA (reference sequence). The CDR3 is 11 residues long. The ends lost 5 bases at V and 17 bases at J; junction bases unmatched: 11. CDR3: CSASLQGTIFF. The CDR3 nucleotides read TGCAGTGCTTCCCTACAGGGGACGATCTTTTTT.

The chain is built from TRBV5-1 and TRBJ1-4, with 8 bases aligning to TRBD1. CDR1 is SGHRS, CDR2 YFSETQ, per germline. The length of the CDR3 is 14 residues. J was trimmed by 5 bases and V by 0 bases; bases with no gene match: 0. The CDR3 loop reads CASSLDRGNEKLFF. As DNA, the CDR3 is TGCGCCAGCAGCTTGGACAGGGGGAATGAAAAACTGTTTTTT.

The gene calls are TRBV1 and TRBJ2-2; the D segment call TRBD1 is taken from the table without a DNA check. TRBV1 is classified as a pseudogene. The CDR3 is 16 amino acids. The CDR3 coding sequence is TGCACCAGCAGCCCGGGGGCAGGGGGAGACACCGGGGAGCTGTTTTTT. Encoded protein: CTSSPGAGGDTGELFF.

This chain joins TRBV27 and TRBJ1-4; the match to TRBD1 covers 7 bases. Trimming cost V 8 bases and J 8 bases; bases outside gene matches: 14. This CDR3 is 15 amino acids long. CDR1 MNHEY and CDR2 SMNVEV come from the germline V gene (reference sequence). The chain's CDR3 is CASLSTGAVGEKLFF. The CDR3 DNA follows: TGTGCCAGCCTTTCTACAGGGGCGGTGGGCGAAAAACTGTTTTTT. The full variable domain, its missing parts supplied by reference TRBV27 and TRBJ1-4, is EAQVTQNPRYLITVTGKKLTVTCSQNMNHEYMSWYRQDPGLGLRQIYYSMNVEVTDKGDVPEGYKVSRKEKRNFPLILESPSPNQTSLYFCASLSTGAVGEKLFFGSGTQLSVL.

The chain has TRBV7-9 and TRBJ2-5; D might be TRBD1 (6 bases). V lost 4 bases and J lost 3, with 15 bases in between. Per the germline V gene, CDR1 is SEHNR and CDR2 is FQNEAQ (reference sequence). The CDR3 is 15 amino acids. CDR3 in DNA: TGTGCCAGCAGCTCCATCGGGACACTTGAAGAGACCCAGTACTTC. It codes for CASSSIGTLEETQYF.

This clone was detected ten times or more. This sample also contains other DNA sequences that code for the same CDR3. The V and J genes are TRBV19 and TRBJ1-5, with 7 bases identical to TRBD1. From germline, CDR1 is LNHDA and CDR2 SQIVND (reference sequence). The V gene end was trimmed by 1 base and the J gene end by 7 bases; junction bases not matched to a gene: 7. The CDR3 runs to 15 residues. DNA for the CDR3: TGTGCCAGTAGTATAGGACAGGGTCGAGTCCAGCCCCAGCATTTT. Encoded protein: CASSIGQGRVQPQHF.

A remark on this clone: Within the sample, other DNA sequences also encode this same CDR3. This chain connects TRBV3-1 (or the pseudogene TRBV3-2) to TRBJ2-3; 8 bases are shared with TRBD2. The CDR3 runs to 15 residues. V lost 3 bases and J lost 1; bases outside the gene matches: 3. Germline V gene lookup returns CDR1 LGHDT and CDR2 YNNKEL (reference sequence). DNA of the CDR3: TGTGCCAGCAGCCAGGGAGCGGGAGGCACAGATACGCAGTATTTT. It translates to CASSQGAGGTDTQYF.

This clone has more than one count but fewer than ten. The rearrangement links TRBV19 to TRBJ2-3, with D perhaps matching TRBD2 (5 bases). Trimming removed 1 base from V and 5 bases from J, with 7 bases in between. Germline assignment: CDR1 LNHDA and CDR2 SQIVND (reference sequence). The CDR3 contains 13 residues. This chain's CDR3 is CASSIGREDTQYF. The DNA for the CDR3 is TGTGCCAGTAGTATAGGCCGGGAAGATACGCAGTATTTT.

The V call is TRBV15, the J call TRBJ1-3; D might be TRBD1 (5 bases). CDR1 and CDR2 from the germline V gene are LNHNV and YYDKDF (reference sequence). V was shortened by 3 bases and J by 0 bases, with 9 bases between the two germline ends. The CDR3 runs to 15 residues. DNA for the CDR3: TGTGCCACCAGCAGGGGACTTCTCTCTGGAAACACCATATATTTT. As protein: CATSRGLLSGNTIYF.

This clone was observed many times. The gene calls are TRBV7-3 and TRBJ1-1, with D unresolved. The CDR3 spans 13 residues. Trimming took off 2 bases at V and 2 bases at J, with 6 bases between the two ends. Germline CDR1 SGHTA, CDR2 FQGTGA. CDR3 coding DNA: TGTGCCAGCAGCTTAGTAATAAACACTGAAGCTTTCTTT. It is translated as CASSLVINTEAFF.

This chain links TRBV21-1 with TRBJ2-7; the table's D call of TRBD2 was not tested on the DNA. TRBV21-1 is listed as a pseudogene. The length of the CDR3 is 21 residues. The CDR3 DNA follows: TGTGCCAGCAGCAGCCGAGGGCCTAGTCTGGGGAGAGCCGAACTTTACTACGAGCAGTACTTC. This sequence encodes CASSSRGPSLGRAELYYEQYF.

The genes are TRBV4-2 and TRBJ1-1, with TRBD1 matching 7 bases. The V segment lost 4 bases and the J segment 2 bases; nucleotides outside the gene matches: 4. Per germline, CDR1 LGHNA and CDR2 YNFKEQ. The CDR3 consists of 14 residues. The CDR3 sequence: CASSLQGGNTEAFF. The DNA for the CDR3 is TGTGCCAGCAGCCTTCAGGGGGGAAACACTGAAGCTTTCTTT.

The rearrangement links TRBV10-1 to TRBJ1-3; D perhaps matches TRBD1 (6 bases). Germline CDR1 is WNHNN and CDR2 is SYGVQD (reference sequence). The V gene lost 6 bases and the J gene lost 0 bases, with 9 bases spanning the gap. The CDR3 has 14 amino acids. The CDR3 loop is CASSGQSSGNTIYF. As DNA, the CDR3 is TGCGCCAGCAGCGGACAGAGCTCTGGAAACACCATATATTTT.

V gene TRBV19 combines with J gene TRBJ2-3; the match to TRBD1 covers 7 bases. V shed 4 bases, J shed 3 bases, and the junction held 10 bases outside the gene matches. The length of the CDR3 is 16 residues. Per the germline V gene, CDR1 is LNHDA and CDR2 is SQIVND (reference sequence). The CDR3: CASSKGGAWGTDTQYF. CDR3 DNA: TGTGCCAGTAGTAAAGGGGGCGCGTGGGGAACAGATACGCAGTATTTT.

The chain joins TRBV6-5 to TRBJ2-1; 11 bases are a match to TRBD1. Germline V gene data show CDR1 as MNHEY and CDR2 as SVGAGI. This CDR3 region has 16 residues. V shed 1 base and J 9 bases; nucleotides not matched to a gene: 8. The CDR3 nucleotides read TGTGCCAGCAGTTACTACAGAGGACAGGGGGCAGGTGAGCAGTTCTTC. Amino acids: CASSYYRGQGAGEQFF.

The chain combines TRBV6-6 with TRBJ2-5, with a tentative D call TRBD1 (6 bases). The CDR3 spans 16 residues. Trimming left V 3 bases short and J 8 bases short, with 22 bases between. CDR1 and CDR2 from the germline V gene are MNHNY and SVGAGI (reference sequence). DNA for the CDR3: TGTGCCAGCAGTTATACAGGGTCTCTTGAAAGGATCACCCAGTACTTC. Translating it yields CASSYTGSLERITQYF.

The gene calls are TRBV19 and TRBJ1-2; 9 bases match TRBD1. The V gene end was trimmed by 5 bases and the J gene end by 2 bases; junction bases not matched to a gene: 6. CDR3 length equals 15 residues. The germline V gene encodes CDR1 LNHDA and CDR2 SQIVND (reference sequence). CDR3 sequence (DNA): TGTGCCAGTAGTTCCACAGGGGGCGCCAACTATGGCTACACCTTC. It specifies CASSSTGGANYGYTF.

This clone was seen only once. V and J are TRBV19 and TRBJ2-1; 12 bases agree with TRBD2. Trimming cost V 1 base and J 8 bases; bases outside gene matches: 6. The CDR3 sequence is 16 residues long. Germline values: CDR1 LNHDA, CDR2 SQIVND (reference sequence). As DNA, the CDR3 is TGTGCCAGTAGTATAGGGGGGACTAGCGGGTGGTATGAGCAGTTCTTC. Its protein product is CASSIGGTSGWYEQFF.